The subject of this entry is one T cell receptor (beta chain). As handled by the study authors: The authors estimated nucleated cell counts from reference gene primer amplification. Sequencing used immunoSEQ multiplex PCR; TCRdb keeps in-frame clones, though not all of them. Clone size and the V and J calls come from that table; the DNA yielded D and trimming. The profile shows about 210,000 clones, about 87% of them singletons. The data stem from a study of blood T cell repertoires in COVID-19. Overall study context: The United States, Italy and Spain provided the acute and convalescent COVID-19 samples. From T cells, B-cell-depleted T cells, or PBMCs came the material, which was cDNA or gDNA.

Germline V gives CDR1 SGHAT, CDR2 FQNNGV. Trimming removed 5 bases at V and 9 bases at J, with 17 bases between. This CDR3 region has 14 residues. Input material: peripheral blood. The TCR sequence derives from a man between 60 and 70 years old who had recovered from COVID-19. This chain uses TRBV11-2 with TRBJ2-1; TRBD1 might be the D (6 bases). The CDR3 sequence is CASSQNRESGEQFF. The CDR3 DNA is TGTGCCAGCAGCCAGAACAGGGAGAGTGGTGAGCAGTTCTTC. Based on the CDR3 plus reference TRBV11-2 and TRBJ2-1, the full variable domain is EAGVAQSPRYKIIEKRQSVAFWCNPISGHATLYWYQQILGQGPKLLIQFQNNGVVDDSQLPKDRFSAERLKGVDSTLKIQPAKLEDSAVYLCASSQNRESGEQFFGPGTRLTVL.